This TCR beta chain was sequenced in a study of human T cells and chemical hapten exposure (TCRdb year 2021). Background for the entire study: For sensitization, 2% DPC in acetone was applied to a 2 cm by 2 cm area of upper inner arm skin. Throughout the study period of around 25 weeks, patients also received therapeutic DPC doses to the scalp every week. Patch tests used Finn chambers with 0.01% DPC on the upper back, scored after 6 days by International Contact Dermatitis Research Group standards. The patient cohort, mostly female, included alopecia areata with under or over 50% scalp involvement, alopecia totalis and alopecia universalis. Libraries were pooled for sequencing, and per-sample TCR yields varied mainly because of small differences in library volumes within the pool. In alopecia patients, the study followed how the peripheral blood TCR repertoire changed in vivo over primary and secondary sensitization to diphenylcyclopropenone (DPC), a hapten. Blood was sampled from patients pre-sensitization (week 0) and at 2, 6 and about 24 weeks after DPC sensitization. For TCR sequencing, blood came from about 29 alopecia patients at anywhere from one to four time points (pre-sensitization, 2, 6 and 24 weeks). Study-level results and caveats: Repeated subsampling changed both the strength of the expansion versus patch-test correlation and the threshold at which the correlation became significant. Compared with pre-sensitization or healthy control sets, expanded TCRs formed significantly more large CDR3 similarity clusters, which is consistent with antigen-driven responses. DPC sensitization did not change the number of TCRs with a frequency above 1 in 1000, and there was no evidence of changes in global repertoire structure. Alopecia, a presumed autoimmune disease, was present in all patients, so the immune response of the patients might differ from that of healthy individuals. Patch test score was positively correlated with the number of PT1 expanded TCRs, with significance at thresholds 8, 16 and 32 but not at 4.

The time point tag for this specimen amounts to: pre-sensitization, week 0. Per the publication, the treatment or condition label means: therapeutic diphenylcyclopropenone sensitization with weekly scalp DPC. Blood at each patch-test visit was drawn before the patch test was applied. Eligible patients were aged 18 to 70, diagnosed with alopecia, deemed suitable for DPC therapy, and excluded if pregnant. Total RNA was isolated from unfractionated whole blood collected in Tempus Blood RNA tubes. Based on the germline V gene, the CDR1 and CDR2 sequences are MNHEY and SVGEGT. Relative to germline, V is 5 bases shorter and J is 0 bases shorter, with 10 bases between their ends. Spanning cysteine to phenylalanine, the CDR3 consists of 14 amino acids. Solely the CDR3 DNA is kept, with 42 bases framed from the first base. This clonotype was picked up many times. Its antigen remains unidentified. The input lacks base qualities; no much larger clone sits a single base away.

The receptor library was made with RACE. The instrument given in TCRdb is NextSeq 500. During library preparation, unique molecular identifiers were attached to individual cDNA molecules so that TCRs could be counted quantitatively and reproducibly. For every blood RNA sample, sequencing covered both the TCR alpha and TCR beta chains. The authors' pipeline ran thus. Samples had a median of roughly 100,000 TCRs, with a range from about 20,000 to 690,600. The Decombinator software suite was used to annotate V, J and CDR3 in the TCR reads. Every sample was subsampled to the same number of TCRs (28,000) for the PS versus PT1 abundance plots. Expanded TCRs were defined as absent before sensitization and observed at least eight times at the 2-week time point. TCRdb reworked the public reads: Q25 trimming with fastp, MiXCR clone assembly, productive beta chains retained. Rows with one shared CDR3 protein collapse into an entry with the most common genes and DNA. The V and J calls come from TCRdb's annotation, not from the publication. In all, the sample holds approximately 100,000 distinct CDR3 sequences, and approximately 9.9% of those were seen once. The top ten clones comprise around 4% of the sample.

The chain was built from TRBV6-2 or TRBV6-3 and TRBJ1-1; TRBD1 is perhaps the D gene, given 5 matching bases. This specimen consisted of whole blood, obtained in connection with sensitization to the hapten diphenylcyclopropenone (DPC). This receptor was taken from a woman aged 35 to 49 with alopecia areata. Some clones in this sample may be carry-over from other donors' samples. The CDR3 sequence is CASSKEGMNTEAFF. The nucleotide sequence reads TGTGCCAGCAGTAAGGAGGGGATGAACACTGAAGCTTTCTTT.